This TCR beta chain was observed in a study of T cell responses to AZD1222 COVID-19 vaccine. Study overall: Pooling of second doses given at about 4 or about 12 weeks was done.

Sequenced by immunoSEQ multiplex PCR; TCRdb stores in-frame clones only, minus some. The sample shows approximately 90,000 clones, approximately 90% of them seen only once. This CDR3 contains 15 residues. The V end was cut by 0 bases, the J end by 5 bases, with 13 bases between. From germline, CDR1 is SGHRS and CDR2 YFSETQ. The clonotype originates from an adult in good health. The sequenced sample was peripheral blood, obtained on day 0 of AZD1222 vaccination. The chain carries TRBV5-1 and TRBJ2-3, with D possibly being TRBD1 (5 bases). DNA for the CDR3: TGCGCCAGCAGCTTGGGGGCCCCAGGGATAGATACGCAGTATTTT. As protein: CASSLGAPGIDTQYF. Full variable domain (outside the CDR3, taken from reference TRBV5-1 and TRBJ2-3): KAGVTQTPRYLIKTRGQQVTLSCSPISGHRSVSWYQQTPGQGLQFLFEYFSETQRNKGNFPGRFSGRQFSNSRSEMNVSTLELGDSALYLCASSLGAPGIDTQYFGPGTRLTVL.